Listed here are 28 T cell receptor beta chains from one sample, sequenced in a study of T cell repertoires in cytomegalovirus infection. A single record per CDR3 protein comes from TCRdb applying MiXCR to the reads. The table shows 480,000 or so distinct CDR3 sequences, with 11% occurring only once. Sequenced sample: PBMCs. The receptors derive from a human donor in good health (CMV status not recorded). Some clones in this sample may be carry-over from other donors' samples.

J is TRBJ2-7 and V is TRBV5-1; 13 bases map to TRBD2. V dropped 4 bases and J dropped 3; count of bases not matched to a gene: 10. This CDR3 contains 17 residues. Looked up from germline, CDR1 is SGHRS and CDR2 is YFSETQ. Written as DNA, the CDR3 is TGCGCCAGCAGCCCCGGACTAGCGGGAGAGGTTTACTACGAGCAGTACTTC. This encodes CASSPGLAGEVYYEQYF. The complete variable domain, with remaining parts taken from reference TRBV5-1 and TRBJ2-7, reads KAGVTQTPRYLIKTRGQQVTLSCSPISGHRSVSWYQQTPGQGLQFLFEYFSETQRNKGNFPGRFSGRQFSNSRSEMNVSTLELGDSALYLCASSPGLAGEVYYEQYFGPGTRLTVT.

This clonotype was seen repeatedly, ten times or more. The chain couples TRBV12-3 or TRBV12-4 to TRBJ2-3; D not resolved. The CDR3 consists of 18 residues. V dropped 1 base and J dropped 6 bases, with 23 bases sitting between them. CDR3 bases: TGTGCCAGCAGTTTAGGCCCCATCCCCGTCGCGGTGACTGATACGCAGTATTTT. Protein product: CASSLGPIPVAVTDTQYF.

This clonotype was detected ten times or more. The CDR3 DNA sequence: TGTGCCAGCAGTTATAGCCGGGACAGTTGGTACCAGCACGCACAAACAACTAATGAAAAACTGTTTTTT. Translating gives CASSYSRDSWYQHAQTTNEKLFF. The V and J genes are TRBV28 and TRBJ1-4, with 7 bases aligning to TRBD1. The CDR3 is made up of 23 amino acids. The V segment lost 4 bases and the J segment 0 bases; nucleotides outside the gene matches: 26. The germline CDR1 and CDR2 sequences are MDHEN and SYDVKM.

This clonotype was found many times. This chain links TRBV7-2 with TRBJ2-1; D could derive from TRBD1 or TRBD2 (5 bases each). The germline V and J ends were trimmed by 5 bases and 2 bases, with 13 bases remaining between them. Germline CDR1 SGHTA, CDR2 FQGNSA. The CDR3 covers 15 residues. In nucleotides, the CDR3 is TGTGCCAGCAGCCTCCGGGACGGGACCTACAATGAGCAGTTCTTC. Translated, it gives CASSLRDGTYNEQFF.

Ten or more counts support this clonotype. The rearrangement links TRBV12-3 or TRBV12-4 to TRBJ2-7, with D perhaps TRBD1 (6 bases). Trimming took off 5 bases at V and 1 base at J, with 9 bases between the two ends. The CDR3 spans 13 residues. In DNA form, the CDR3 reads TGTGCCAGCAGTGTCGGACAGTCCTACGAGCAGTACTTC. It yields the protein CASSVGQSYEQYF.

This clonotype was observed many times. The chain has TRBV12-3 or TRBV12-4 and TRBJ2-1, with 9 bases matching TRBD2. The trim removed 6 bases at V and 7 bases at J, leaving 4 bases unmatched. The CDR3 has 13 residues. CDR3 sequence: CASSRTSVNEQFF. In nucleotides, the CDR3 is TGTGCCAGCAGCAGGACTAGCGTAAATGAGCAGTTCTTC.

This clonotype occurred many times. The chain recombines TRBV20-1 with TRBJ2-4; TRBD2 might be the D (5 bases). This CDR3 spans 12 amino acids. Trimming took off 3 bases at V and 7 bases at J, with 10 bases between the two ends. The germline V gene encodes CDR1 DFQATT and CDR2 SNEGSKA (reference sequence). The CDR3 region has the DNA TGCAGTGCTAGCGGGATCGTGAACATTCAGTACTTC. Its translation is CSASGIVNIQYF.

Details on this clonotype: A much larger clonotype is one base distant, so this may be a read error. The rearrangement uses TRBV7-6 and TRBJ2-7; TRBD1 agrees at 7 bases. V shed 4 bases, J shed 11 bases, and the junction held 8 bases outside the gene matches. Germline values: CDR1 SGHVS, CDR2 FNYEAQ. The CDR3 contains 12 residues. The CDR3 DNA sequence: TGTGCCAGCAGCTCTTTCCGGGACAGAAAGTACTTC. This translates into CASSSFRDRKYF. The complete variable domain, with remaining parts taken from reference TRBV7-6 and TRBJ2-7, reads GAGVSQSPRYKVTKRGQDVALRCDPISGHVSLYWYRQALGQGPEFLTYFNYEAQQDKSGLPNDRFSAERPEGSISTLTIQRTEQRDSAMYRCASSSFRDRKYFGPGTRLTVT.

The gene calls are TRBV28 and TRBJ2-1, with D perhaps TRBD1 or TRBD2 (5 bases each). Looked up from germline, CDR1 is MDHEN and CDR2 is SYDVKM. The CDR3 has 19 residues. V was shortened by 2 bases and J by 0 bases, with 20 bases between the two germline ends. Here the CDR3 DNA reads TGTGCCAGCAGTTTACGTCGGTGGAGAGGGGAGCTCTCCTACAATGAGCAGTTCTTC. Protein sequence: CASSLRRWRGELSYNEQFF. Full variable domain (remainder filled in from reference TRBV28 and TRBJ2-1): DVKVTQSSRYLVKRTGEKVFLECVQDMDHENMFWYRQDPGLGLRLIYFSYDVKMKEKGDIPEGYSVSREKKERFSLILESASTNQTSMYLCASSLRRWRGELSYNEQFFGPGTRLTVL.

This chain uses TRBV20-1 with TRBJ2-1; D not resolved. Trimming pared 2 bases from V and 4 bases from J, leaving 12 bases between. CDR1 and CDR2 (germline): DFQATT, SNEGSKA (reference sequence). There are 14 residues in the CDR3. The CDR3 region has the DNA TGCAGTGCTAGATCGATTAGCTTATACAATGAGCAGTTCTTC. It translates to CSARSISLYNEQFF.

This clonotype was recorded at least ten times. V usage is TRBV6-2 or TRBV6-3 and J usage is TRBJ1-3, with D uncertain. There are 14 residues in the CDR3. V was shortened by 5 bases and J by 4 bases, with 12 bases between the two germline ends. Germline V gene sequence: CDR1 MNHEY, CDR2 SVGEGT. CDR3 bases: TGTGCCAGCAGTCCGGAGAGGACGGGAAACACCATATATTTT. Translated: CASSPERTGNTIYF.

CDR3 loop: CAISDRGGENEQFF. The CDR3 DNA reads TGTGCCATCAGTGACCGAGGGGGCGAGAATGAGCAGTTCTTC. The genes are TRBV10-3 and TRBJ2-1, with 7 bases that match TRBD1. The CDR3 contains 14 residues. Germline CDR1 is ENHRY and CDR2 is SYGVKD. V was pared by 3 bases and J by 7 bases, with 6 bases of the junction left unmatched.

This clonotype has at least ten counts. This rearrangement joins TRBV11-2 to TRBJ2-3; perhaps TRBD1 as D (6 bases). Germline lookup yields CDR1 SGHAT and CDR2 FQNNGV. CDR3 length: 15 residues. The V end was cut by 5 bases, the J end by 0 bases, with 12 bases between. CDR3 region: CASSKQGKSTDTQYF. CDR3 coding DNA: TGTGCCAGCAGCAAGCAGGGGAAGAGCACAGATACGCAGTATTTT. The full variable domain, completed using reference TRBV11-2 and TRBJ2-3, is EAGVAQSPRYKIIEKRQSVAFWCNPISGHATLYWYQQILGQGPKLLIQFQNNGVVDDSQLPKDRFSAERLKGVDSTLKIQPAKLEDSAVYLCASSKQGKSTDTQYFGPGTRLTVL.

This clonotype was observed at least ten times. The chain couples TRBV7-9 to TRBJ2-1, with unresolved D. V was trimmed by 5 bases and J by 0 bases, leaving 8 bases between them. CDR1 and CDR2 (germline): SEHNR, FQNEAQ (reference sequence). There are 14 residues in the CDR3. The chain's CDR3 is CASSTSLSYNEQFF. CDR3 coding DNA: TGTGCCAGCAGCACATCCCTCTCCTACAATGAGCAGTTCTTC.

This clonotype has a handful of counts. The rearrangement uses TRBV29-1 and TRBJ1-2; a possible D gene is TRBD1 (5 bases). The CDR3 has 14 residues. V dropped 4 bases and J dropped 1 base, with 13 bases sitting between them. Germline lookup yields CDR1 SQVTM and CDR2 ANQGSEA. This chain's CDR3 is CSVGGAGDNYGYTF. CDR3 bases: TGCAGCGTTGGTGGGGCCGGGGATAACTATGGCTACACCTTC.

V and J are TRBV3-1 and TRBJ2-4; a weak D match, TRBD2 (5 bases). Germline CDR1 is LGHDT and CDR2 is YNNKEL (reference sequence). The CDR3 contains 15 residues. Deletions cut 6 bases from V and 0 bases from J, with 12 bases between. CDR3 residues: CASSRDLLAKNIQYF. The DNA for the CDR3 is TGTGCCAGCAGTCGGGATCTCCTAGCCAAAAACATTCAGTACTTC.

This clonotype was observed at least ten times. This chain connects TRBV20-1 to TRBJ1-1, with no clear D. Trimming stripped 0 bases from V and 2 bases from J, with 4 bases between. Germline CDR1 is DFQATT and CDR2 is SNEGSKA (reference sequence). The CDR3 spans 12 residues. CDR3 nucleotides: TGCAGTGCTAGAGAAGGCAACACTGAAGCTTTCTTT. Protein product: CSAREGNTEAFF.

V gene TRBV12-3 or TRBV12-4 combines with J gene TRBJ1-6; D is possibly TRBD1 (5 bases). The CDR3 spans 16 residues. Trimming pared 5 bases from V and 10 bases from J, leaving 21 bases between. The CDR3 sequence is CASSPGGGMIWSPLHF. For the CDR3, the DNA is TGTGCCAGCAGTCCGGGGGGGGGGATGATATGGTCACCCCTCCACTTT.

CDR3 in amino acids: CASNSGTGTSSYNSPLHF. Written as DNA, the CDR3 is TGTGCCAGCAACTCGGGGACAGGGACGAGCTCCTATAATTCACCCCTCCACTTT. V gene TRBV12-3 or TRBV12-4 combines with J gene TRBJ1-6; 9 bases line up with TRBD1. The CDR3 has 18 amino acids. The ends lost 7 bases at V and 0 bases at J; junction bases unmatched: 10.

In this sample, this clonotype turned up many times. The CDR3 nucleotides are TGTGCCAGCAGCCAAGACGGTGCGGGACTCTACAATGAGCAGTTCTTC. Its protein is CASSQDGAGLYNEQFF. The chain recombines TRBV4-2 with TRBJ2-1; weak D call: TRBD2 (6 bases). The CDR3 extends over 16 amino acids. The germline V gene has CDR1 LGHNA and CDR2 YNFKEQ. Deletions cut 0 bases from V and 3 bases from J, with 12 bases between.

The V gene is TRBV19, the J gene TRBJ2-5; TRBD2 aligns across 14 bases. V shed 5 bases and J 4 bases; nucleotides not matched to a gene: 9. This CDR3 has 17 residues. Germline CDR1 is LNHDA and CDR2 is SQIVND (reference sequence). DNA of the CDR3: TGTGCCAGTAGTGCAAAACCCGGGACTAGCGGGAGAGAGACCCAGTACTTC. It specifies CASSAKPGTSGRETQYF. The full variable domain, in which reference TRBV19 and TRBJ2-5 provide the parts outside the CDR3, is DGGITQSPKYLFRKEGQNVTLSCEQNLNHDAMYWYRQDPGQGLRLIYYSQIVNDFQKGDIAEGYSVSREKKESFPLTVTSAQKNPTAFYLCASSAKPGTSGRETQYFGPGTRLLVL.

This clonotype was detected many times. V and J are TRBV5-4 and TRBJ2-3, with TRBD1 matching 8 bases. This CDR3 has 14 residues. With 3 bases clipped from V and 4 bases from J, the junction kept 4 bases outside the gene matches. The V gene's germline CDR1 is SGHNT and CDR2 YYREEE (reference sequence). DNA of the CDR3: TGTGCCAGCAGCTCCAGGGGGCGCGCAGATACGCAGTATTTT. As protein: CASSSRGRADTQYF.

This clonotype was counted only a few times. The gene calls are TRBV6-5 and TRBJ1-1; D is undetermined. CDR1 is MNHEY and CDR2 is SVGAGI in the germline V gene. The CDR3 spans 14 residues. V dropped 0 bases and J dropped 1 base, with 6 bases sitting between them. CDR3 sequence (DNA): TGTGCCAGCAGTTACTCGGCAGGGAACACTGAAGCTTTCTTT. Translation gives CASSYSAGNTEAFF.

The table lists this clonotype with a few counts. The chain links TRBV19 to TRBJ1-1; D is perhaps TRBD1 (5 bases). V gave up 3 bases and J gave up 1 base, with 9 bases separating them. This CDR3 contains 14 residues. Germline V gives CDR1 LNHDA, CDR2 SQIVND (reference sequence). The CDR3: CASSIDSPNTEAFF. CDR3 in DNA: TGTGCCAGTAGTATCGACAGCCCGAACACTGAAGCTTTCTTT.

In this sample, this clonotype turned up a few times. The gene calls are TRBV10-3 and TRBJ2-3, with TRBD2 matching 10 bases. V dropped 6 bases and J dropped 4; count of bases not matched to a gene: 7. Germline-derived CDR1 and CDR2 are ENHRY and SYGVKD. This CDR3 is 15 amino acids long. The CDR3 loop reads CAIRGVAGGPDTQYF. The CDR3 DNA reads TGTGCCATCAGGGGCGTAGCGGGAGGCCCAGATACGCAGTATTTT.

This clonotype occurred a few times. The chain couples TRBV3-1 to TRBJ1-2; D is unclear. The CDR3 totals 14 residues. Trimming took off 3 bases at V and 4 bases at J, with 12 bases between the two ends. In germline, CDR1 is LGHDT, CDR2 YNNKEL (reference sequence). The CDR3 bases are TGTGCCAGCAGCCATATAGGGTTCTCCTATGGCTACACCTTC. Translating it yields CASSHIGFSYGYTF.

This clonotype showed up many times. This chain connects TRBV7-9 to TRBJ1-4; 7 bases fit TRBD1. The length of the CDR3 is 15 residues. Germline trimming cut 3 bases from V and 7 bases from J; bases unmatched to any gene: 8. The germline CDR1 and CDR2 sequences are SEHNR and FQNEAQ (reference sequence). CDR3 loop: CASSLGSGQAEKLFF. The CDR3 region has the DNA TGTGCCAGCAGCTTGGGGTCCGGACAGGCTGAAAAACTGTTTTTT.

This rearrangement joins TRBV29-1 to TRBJ1-3; 9 nucleotides line up with TRBD1. The CDR3 extends over 12 amino acids. The germline CDR1 and CDR2 sequences are SQVTM and ANQGSEA. The V and J ends lost 4 bases and 6 bases, in that order; junction bases with no gene match: 1. CDR3 sequence (DNA): TGCAGCGTTGGACAGGGGGAAAACACCATATATTTT. Translating it yields CSVGQGENTIYF.